The 14 T cell receptor beta chains below all came from one sample that was sequenced in a study of blood T cell repertoires in COVID-19 (dated by TCRdb to about 2020). Receptor amplification or capture employed the immunoSEQ multiplex PCR assay. Sourced from immuneACCESS, this table was stored by TCRdb with only in-frame sequences that have V and J called. A share of the clones is absent; for the studies checked, an unresolved V gene accounts for under half, and the remainder has no known explanation. The sample contains hundreds of thousands of clones, 80% to 90% of them found a single time. The ten largest account for over 0.95% of the sample. The sample consisted of PBMCs or T cells enriched from blood (not recorded which). These receptors all come from a man younger than 35 who had recovered from COVID-19.

The V call is TRBV9, the J call TRBJ2-4, with TRBD2 identical over 7 bases. From germline, CDR1 is SGDLS and CDR2 YYNGEE. The V and J ends lost 0 bases and 3 bases, in that order; junction bases with no gene match: 9. CDR3 length: 17 amino acids. The CDR3 here is CASSVGSGAHVKNIQYF. The CDR3 DNA reads as TGTGCCAGCAGCGTAGGAAGCGGGGCGCATGTCAAAAACATTCAGTACTTC.

This chain joins TRBV18 and TRBJ2-5, with TRBD2 matching over 11 bases. Trimming at V came to 0 bases and at J to 5 bases, leaving 2 bases not matched to a gene. Germline V gene lookup returns CDR1 KGHSH and CDR2 LQKENI. This CDR3 is built from 15 residues. The CDR3 DNA reads as TGTGCCAGCTCACCACCGACTAGCGGGGAGGAGACCCAGTACTTC. Its protein product is CASSPPTSGEETQYF.

The chain employs TRBV7-9 and TRBJ1-5; no firm D call. The ends were cut back, 10 bases at V and 4 bases at J, with 11 bases in the middle. The germline gives CDR1 SEHNR, CDR2 FQNEAQ (reference sequence). This CDR3 comprises 12 residues. CDR3 region: CATSRGNQPQHF. The CDR3 bases are TGTGCCACCTCTCGAGGGAATCAGCCCCAGCATTTT. The full variable domain, rest sourced from reference TRBV7-9 and TRBJ1-5, is DTGVSQNPRHKITKRGQNVTFRCDPISEHNRLYWYRQTLGQGPEFLTYFQNEAQLEKSRLLSDRFSAERPKGSFSTLEIQRTEQGDSAMYLCATSRGNQPQHFGDGTRLSIL.

The chain carries TRBV2 and TRBJ2-2; TRBD1 might be the D (6 bases). Trimming took off 4 bases at V and 0 bases at J, with 12 bases between the two ends. There are 16 residues in the CDR3. CDR1 is SNHLY, CDR2 FYNNEI, per germline. The CDR3 protein is CASSVQGPANTGELFF. The CDR3 DNA sequence: TGTGCCAGCAGTGTGCAGGGGCCGGCGAACACCGGGGAGCTGTTTTTT.

The V call is TRBV19, the J call TRBJ1-2; D unresolved. In germline, CDR1 is LNHDA, CDR2 SQIVND (reference sequence). The CDR3 is 11 amino acids. The germline V and J ends were trimmed by 5 bases and 5 bases, with 6 bases remaining between them. The CDR3 sequence is CASSGGYGYTF. The CDR3 nucleotides are TGTGCCAGTAGTGGAGGTTATGGCTACACCTTC. The variable domain in full, completed from reference TRBV19 and TRBJ1-2, reads DGGITQSPKYLFRKEGQNVTLSCEQNLNHDAMYWYRQDPGQGLRLIYYSQIVNDFQKGDIAEGYSVSREKKESFPLTVTSAQKNPTAFYLCASSGGYGYTFGSGTRLTVV.

The DNA of the CDR3 is TGTGCCAGCAGTTATGCGGGAAGGACAAATGAAGCTTTCTTT. Translation gives CASSYAGRTNEAFF. This sequence joins TRBV6-5 and TRBJ1-1; D might be TRBD1 (5 bases). Germline V gene lookup returns CDR1 MNHEY and CDR2 SVGAGI. V lost 3 bases and J 7 bases, leaving 15 bases between the germline ends. This CDR3 is built from 14 residues.

V usage is TRBV18 and J usage is TRBJ2-1; D may be TRBD1 (6 bases). Germline V lookup: CDR1 KGHSH, CDR2 LQKENI. The CDR3 sequence is 13 residues long. V lost 5 bases to trimming and J lost 5 bases, with 10 bases between them. The CDR3 reads CASSSAGDNEQFF. CDR3 coding DNA: TGTGCCAGCTCATCGGCAGGGGACAATGAGCAGTTCTTC.

The V gene is TRBV9, the J gene TRBJ2-7; D possibly corresponds to TRBD1 (5 bases). CDR1 SGDLS and CDR2 YYNGEE come from the germline V gene. The CDR3 runs to 13 residues. Trimming left V 0 bases short and J 6 bases short, with 10 bases between. CDR3 bases: TGTGCCAGCAGCGTAGCGAGAAGGGGCGAGCAGTACTTC. This gives the protein CASSVARRGEQYF.

This chain uses TRBV12-3 or TRBV12-4 with TRBJ1-2, with TRBD1 as a possible D gene (5 bases). Trimming removed 5 bases at V and 2 bases at J, with 9 bases between. CDR3 length: 13 residues. DNA for the CDR3: TGTGCCAGCAGTCCCCAGGGCAACTATGGCTACACCTTC. It yields the protein CASSPQGNYGYTF.

The genes are TRBV5-5 and TRBJ1-1; D is unclear. With 1 base removed from V and 1 base from J, the gap between germline ends came to 8 bases. This CDR3 is 14 amino acids long. CDR1 SGHKS and CDR2 YYEKEE come from the germline V gene (reference sequence). CDR3 protein: CASSLLAANTEAFF. The CDR3 region has the DNA TGTGCCAGCAGCTTGTTGGCGGCGAACACTGAAGCTTTCTTT.

The V gene is TRBV2, the J gene TRBJ1-2; D is unresolved. The V and J ends lost 7 bases and 6 bases respectively, with 12 bases between them. The CDR3 spans 12 residues. Per germline, CDR1 SNHLY and CDR2 FYNNEI. Here the CDR3 reads CASTKRSNGYTF. The CDR3, as DNA: TGTGCCAGCACGAAAAGGAGTAATGGCTACACCTTC.

The rearrangement joins TRBV5-4 to TRBJ1-4, with a tentative D call TRBD1 (5 bases). V was trimmed by 0 bases and J by 2 bases, leaving 11 bases between them. Germline lookup yields CDR1 SGHNT and CDR2 YYREEE (reference sequence). This CDR3 spans 16 amino acids. The CDR3 nucleotides are TGTGCCAGCAGCTTGGGGGGCTTAGGTACTAATGAAAAACTGTTTTTT. It encodes CASSLGGLGTNEKLFF.

V usage is TRBV15 and J usage is TRBJ2-4; D not resolved. V was pared by 3 bases and J by 1 base, with 19 bases between. The CDR3 runs to 18 residues. Per the germline V gene, CDR1 is LNHNV and CDR2 is YYDKDF (reference sequence). The DNA of the CDR3 is TGTGCCACCAGCAGCACTGATCTCGCCGCTAGGGCCAAAAACATTCAGTACTTC. Its protein product is CATSSTDLAARAKNIQYF. The variable domain in full, with the rest retrieved from reference TRBV15 and TRBJ2-4, is DAMVIQNPRYQVTQFGKPVTLSCSQTLNHNVMYWYQQKSSQAPKLLFHYYDKDFNNEADTPDNFQSRRPNTSFCFLDIRSPGLGDTAMYLCATSSTDLAARAKNIQYFGAGTRLSVL.

The gene calls are TRBV4-1 and TRBJ1-4, with TRBD1 identical over 10 bases. J gave up 5 bases and V 0 bases, and 15 bases lay outside the gene matches. Germline values: CDR1 MGHRA, CDR2 YSYEKL. The CDR3 extends over 20 amino acids. Here the CDR3 reads CASSQDRGRFSGQGNEKLFF. For the CDR3, the DNA is TGCGCCAGCAGCCAAGATAGAGGGCGATTCTCGGGACAGGGGAATGAAAAACTGTTTTTT.